A single sample gave rise to the 16 T cell receptor beta chains below, sequenced in a study of beta chain features in type 1 diabetes. General observations from the study: For Type 1 diabetes patients, all four CD4+ subsets carried TCRB CDR3s that were moderately but significantly shorter.

Their antigens are not known. TCRB transcripts that were expressed got sequenced, as all of the isolated RNA had been reverse transcribed. Profiled with immunoSEQ multiplex PCR; TCRdb holds only in-frame clones, not every one. The repertoire includes approximately 280,000 clones, 15% of them detected once, and around 0.015% sits in the top ten. Material: naive CD4+ T cells from blood. All receptors derive from a young man with type 1 diabetes.

The J gene is TRBJ2-3, the V gene TRBV7-2, with TRBD1 matching 7 bases. The CDR3 loop spans 14 amino acids. Germline V gene sequence: CDR1 SGHTA, CDR2 FQGNSA. The V and J ends lost 6 bases and 3 bases, in that order; junction bases with no gene match: 6. The CDR3 sequence: CASSLGTVTDTQYF. In DNA, the CDR3 is TGTGCCAGCAGTCTTGGGACAGTAACAGATACGCAGTATTTT.

This clone was seen a handful of times. V gene TRBV28 combines with J gene TRBJ2-1; 14 bases line up with TRBD2. This CDR3 has 15 amino acids. V trimming: 4 bases; J trimming: 8 bases; junction bases outside the gene matches: 4. The V gene's germline CDR1 is MDHEN and CDR2 SYDVKM. The CDR3 sequence is CASSSGTSGSYEQFF. The CDR3 region has the DNA TGTGCCAGCAGTTCCGGGACTAGCGGGAGTTATGAGCAGTTCTTC.

The gene calls are TRBV7-9 and TRBJ1-5; 9 bases align to TRBD1. With 3 bases clipped from V and 6 bases from J, the junction kept 9 bases outside the gene matches. The CDR3 runs to 16 residues. The V gene's germline CDR1 is SEHNR and CDR2 FQNEAQ (reference sequence). CDR3 protein: CASSLGTGSLFQPQHF. The CDR3, as DNA: TGTGCCAGCAGCTTGGGGACAGGGAGTCTTTTTCAGCCCCAGCATTTT.

This clone has a handful of counts. The chain recombines TRBV27 with TRBJ2-1, with 9 bases matching TRBD1. Germline loops: CDR1 MNHEY, CDR2 SMNVEV (reference sequence). This CDR3 has 13 residues. The trim removed 5 bases at V and 11 bases at J, leaving 7 bases unmatched. CDR3 in DNA: TGTGCCAGCAGTCGCACCGGACAGGGGAAGCAGTTCTTC. It codes for CASSRTGQGKQFF.

A few counts support this clone. The gene calls are TRBV2 and TRBJ2-5; unclear D gene. V lost 4 bases and J lost 4, with 7 bases in between. CDR1 is SNHLY, CDR2 FYNNEI, per germline. The CDR3 extends over 12 amino acids. Here the CDR3 reads CASSVRGETQYF. The DNA for the CDR3 is TGTGCCAGCAGTGTCCGAGGAGAGACCCAGTACTTC. Based on the CDR3 plus reference TRBV2 and TRBJ2-5, the full variable domain is EPEVTQTPSHQVTQMGQEVILRCVPISNHLYFYWYRQILGQKVEFLVSFYNNEISEKSEIFDDQFSVERPDGSNFTLKIRSTKLEDSAMYFCASSVRGETQYFGPGTRLLVL.

This chain joins TRBV4-2 and TRBJ1-2, with D possibly TRBD1 on 6 matching bases. Germline-derived CDR1 and CDR2 are LGHNA and YNFKEQ. The V end lost 0 bases, the J end lost 8 bases, and 22 bases lay between the germline ends. The length of the CDR3 is 17 residues. The DNA of the CDR3 is TGTGCCAGCAGCCAAGAAGGTTTGGCGGGGGCGCAAATCGGCTACACCTTC. Protein: CASSQEGLAGAQIGYTF.

About this clone itself: The sample holds other DNA sequences that translate to the same CDR3. The chain combines TRBV5-1 with TRBJ2-1; 8 bases match TRBD1. V lost 0 bases and J lost 4; bases outside the gene matches: 0. Germline V CDR1 and CDR2: SGHRS, YFSETQ. The CDR3 has 14 residues. As DNA, the CDR3 is TGCGCCAGCAGCTTGGGACAGGGGTACAATGAGCAGTTCTTC. Translated, it gives CASSLGQGYNEQFF.

The CDR3 spells CASSPPGRGGTGELFF. The DNA of the CDR3 is TGTGCCAGCAGTCCCCCCGGTCGCGGGGGCACCGGGGAGCTGTTTTTT. The V and J genes are TRBV6-6 and TRBJ2-2; 7 positions match TRBD2. The CDR3 has 16 amino acids. V trimming: 5 bases; J trimming: 4 bases; junction bases outside the gene matches: 10. Looked up from germline, CDR1 is MNHNY and CDR2 is SVGAGI (reference sequence).

This clone turned up a few times. The chain employs TRBV2 and TRBJ2-2; perhaps TRBD1 as D (5 bases). CDR3 length: 13 residues. Germline assignment: CDR1 SNHLY and CDR2 FYNNEI. V lost 3 bases, J lost 7 bases, and 9 bases lay in between. The CDR3 DNA reads as TGTGCCAGCAGTGATTTAGGGGTCGGGGAGCTGTTTTTT. Translated: CASSDLGVGELFF.

This clone was recorded a few times. The chain has TRBV11-2 and TRBJ2-7; 9 positions match TRBD1. The CDR3 is 15 residues long. From germline, CDR1 is SGHAT and CDR2 FQNNGV. The V gene end was trimmed by 4 bases and the J gene end by 5 bases; junction bases not matched to a gene: 9. The CDR3 DNA sequence: TGTGCCAGCAGCTCCCTGGGACAGGGCTCAAACGAGCAGTACTTC. Encoded protein: CASSSLGQGSNEQYF.

In this sample, this clone turned up a few times. The chain has TRBV30 and TRBJ2-7, with 9 bases lining up with TRBD1. The CDR3 has 13 amino acids. J lost 5 bases, V lost 3 bases, and 5 bases had no gene match. Germline V lookup: CDR1 GTSNPN, CDR2 SVGIG (reference sequence). This CDR3 reads CAWRGQGLHEQYF. CDR3 sequence (DNA): TGTGCCTGGAGGGGACAGGGATTGCACGAGCAGTACTTC.

The gene calls are TRBV27 and TRBJ1-1; 7 bases are a match to TRBD1. Trimming removed 3 bases from V and 0 bases from J; junction bases left unmatched: 4. The CDR3 contains 15 residues. Germline CDR1 MNHEY, CDR2 SMNVEV (reference sequence). The CDR3 protein is CASSFNRGMNTEAFF. CDR3 DNA sequence: TGTGCCAGCAGTTTTAACAGGGGCATGAACACTGAAGCTTTCTTT.

This clone came up a few times. The J gene is TRBJ2-2, the V gene TRBV7-2; D is perhaps TRBD2 (5 bases). There are 15 residues in the CDR3. Trimming pared 4 bases from V and 2 bases from J, leaving 11 bases between. Germline V gene lookup returns CDR1 SGHTA and CDR2 FQGNSA. This CDR3 reads CASSSLADNTGELFF. The CDR3 nucleotides read TGTGCCAGCAGCTCCCTAGCAGATAACACCGGGGAGCTGTTTTTT.

This chain uses TRBV7-2 with TRBJ2-5; D gene ambiguous. V lost 3 bases to trimming and J lost 4 bases, with 12 bases between them. The CDR3 runs 14 residues. Germline CDR1 and CDR2: SGHTA and FQGNSA. DNA for the CDR3: TGTGCCAGCAGCTTTTCACAGCATGCAGAGACCCAGTACTTC. Amino acid sequence: CASSFSQHAETQYF.

This chain joins TRBV6-4 and TRBJ2-3, with D possibly being TRBD1 (6 bases). The ends were cut back, 2 bases at V and 1 base at J, with 10 bases in the middle. CDR1 and CDR2 (germline): MRHNA, SNTAGT. This CDR3 is built from 15 residues. CDR3 region: CASSDGAGGTDTQYF. The CDR3 DNA follows: TGTGCCAGCAGTGACGGGGCAGGGGGCACAGATACGCAGTATTTT.

There are a few counts of this clone. This sequence joins TRBV5-6 and TRBJ2-1, with 11 bases lining up with TRBD2. CDR3 length: 17 residues. CDR1 is SGHDT, CDR2 YYEEEE, per germline. Trimming removed 4 bases from V and 5 bases from J; junction bases left unmatched: 11. CDR3 bases: TGTGCCAGCAGCAGAAGGTCTAGCGGGGGGTTTCACAATGAGCAGTTCTTC. Residues: CASSRRSSGGFHNEQFF.